The table lists the clone carrying this TCR beta chain with a few counts. Its antigen is as yet unknown. TCRdb independently ran MiXCR on the RT-PCR reads; one entry per CDR3 protein. There are 300,000 to 350,000 distinct CDR3 sequences in the sample; roughly 20% occur only once, and 10% lies in the top ten. Germline V gene sequence: CDR1 SGHRS, CDR2 YFSETQ. Trimming cost V 4 bases and J 4 bases; bases outside gene matches: 7. CDR3 length: 14 residues. This specimen belongs to a study of response to subunit inactivated influenza vaccine. The study, taken as a whole, reports: Each seasonal influenza vaccination recruits few new T cells, the authors suggested.

This TCR came from a man aged 50-75 years who received an inactivated influenza vaccine. The sequenced sample was PBMCs from blood, obtained 21 months after vaccination. The chain links TRBV5-1 to TRBJ1-2; 7 bases are a match to TRBD1. The CDR3 here is CASSAEGQSYGYTF. The DNA for the CDR3 is TGCGCCAGCAGCGCGGAGGGACAGAGCTATGGCTACACCTTC.